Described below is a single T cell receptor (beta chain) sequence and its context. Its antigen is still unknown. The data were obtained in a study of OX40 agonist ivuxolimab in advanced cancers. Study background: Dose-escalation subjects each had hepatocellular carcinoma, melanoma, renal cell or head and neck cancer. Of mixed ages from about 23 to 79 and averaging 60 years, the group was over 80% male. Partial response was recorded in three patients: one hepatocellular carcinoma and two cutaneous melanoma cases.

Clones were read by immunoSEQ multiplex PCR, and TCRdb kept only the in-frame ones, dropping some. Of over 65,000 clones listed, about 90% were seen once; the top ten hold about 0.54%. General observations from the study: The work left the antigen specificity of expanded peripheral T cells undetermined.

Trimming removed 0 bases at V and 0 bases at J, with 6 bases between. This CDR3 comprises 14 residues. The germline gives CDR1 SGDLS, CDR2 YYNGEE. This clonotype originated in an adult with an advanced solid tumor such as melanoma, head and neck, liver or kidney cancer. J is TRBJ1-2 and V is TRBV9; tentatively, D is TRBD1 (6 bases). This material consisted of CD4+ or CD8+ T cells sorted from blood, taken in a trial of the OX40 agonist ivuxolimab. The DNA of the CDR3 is TGTGCCAGCAGCGTAGGACAGGCTAACTATGGCTACACCTTC. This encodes CASSVGQANYGYTF.